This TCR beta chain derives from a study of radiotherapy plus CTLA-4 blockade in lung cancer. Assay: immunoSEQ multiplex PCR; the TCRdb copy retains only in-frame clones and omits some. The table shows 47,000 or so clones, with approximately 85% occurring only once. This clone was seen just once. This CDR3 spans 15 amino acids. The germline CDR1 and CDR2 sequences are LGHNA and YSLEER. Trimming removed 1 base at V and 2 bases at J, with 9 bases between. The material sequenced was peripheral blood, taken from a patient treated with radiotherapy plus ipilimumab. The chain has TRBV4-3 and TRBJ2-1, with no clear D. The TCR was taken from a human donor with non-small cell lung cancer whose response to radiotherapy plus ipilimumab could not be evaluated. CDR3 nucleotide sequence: TGCGCCAGCAGCCAAGTTTGGGCCACCTACAATGAGCAGTTCTTC. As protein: CASSQVWATYNEQFF.